This T cell receptor (beta chain) was sequenced in a study of cytomegalovirus exposure and HLA in healthy donors. Whole-study results and caveats: Listed as cytomegalovirus-associated were about 160 TCR beta chains. A few chains linked to CMV were shown in vitro to be specific for CMV antigens.

The PCR employed 60 Vbeta primers together with 13 Jbeta primers. Per the study methods: The authors later counted some 76 million unique TCR beta chains, some 12 million of them shared. Assay: immunoSEQ multiplex PCR; the TCRdb copy retains only in-frame clones and omits some. The DNA gave D and trimming, while V, J and clone size come from that table. The data contain some 140,000 clones, over 60% of them singletons. Healthy bone marrow donors made up the cohort. V lost 6 bases and J lost 5, with 14 bases in between. The germline CDR1 and CDR2 sequences are MNHEY and SMNVEV (reference sequence). The CDR3 consists of 13 residues. Points on this clone: As yet, its antigen is unknown.

The specimen sequenced was PBMCs. V and J are TRBV27 and TRBJ2-7; TRBD2 might be the D (6 bases). This TCR derives from a male donor in good health and CMV-seropositive. The CDR3 sequence is CASRSQAGNEQYF. As DNA, the CDR3 is TGTGCCAGCAGGAGTCAGGCGGGGAACGAGCAGTACTTC.